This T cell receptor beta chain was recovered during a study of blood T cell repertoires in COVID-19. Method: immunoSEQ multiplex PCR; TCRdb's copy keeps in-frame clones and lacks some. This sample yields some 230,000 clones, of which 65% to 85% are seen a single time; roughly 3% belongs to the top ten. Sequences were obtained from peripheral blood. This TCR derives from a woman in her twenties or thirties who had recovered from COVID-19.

The CDR3 DNA reads as TGCGCCAGCAGCTTGCCCCAGGGAAGTGGCACTGAAGCTTTCTTT. This gives the protein CASSLPQGSGTEAFF. The rearrangement links TRBV5-1 to TRBJ1-1; weak D call: TRBD1 (5 bases). The CDR3 spans 15 residues. Deletions cut 1 base from V and 4 bases from J, with 14 bases between. Germline V CDR1 and CDR2: SGHRS, YFSETQ.